Listed here is a single TCR beta chain. What it binds is unknown. With 60 Vbeta and 13 Jbeta primers, the PCR was carried out. Method: immunoSEQ multiplex PCR; TCRdb's copy keeps in-frame clones and lacks some. The sample yields roughly 140,000 clones, roughly four fifths seen once. These data come from a study of cytomegalovirus exposure and HLA in healthy donors. Notes on the study in general: It was about 150 TCR beta chains that were listed as cytomegalovirus-associated. In the analysis, some V segments, TRBV6-2 and TRBV6-3 included, were excluded as indistinguishable. It was reported in a later analysis that an Asian-associated ancestry cluster showed fewer N-insertions than the approximately 670-donor mean.

Germline lookup yields CDR1 SGHRS and CDR2 YFSETQ. The junction had 29 bases not matched to a gene; V was cut back by 9 bases and J by 2 bases. The CDR3 loop spans 22 amino acids. V and J are TRBV5-1 and TRBJ2-2, with 9 bases matching TRBD2. This sequence originates from a man in his forties or fifties in good health and CMV-seropositive. Sequenced material: PBMCs. In DNA, the CDR3 is TGCGCCACCCATGGGTCCTTTCTAGCGGGACCCTCGGCCAACACTAACACCGGGGAGCTGTTTTTT. Its translation: CATHGSFLAGPSANTNTGELFF. Using reference TRBV5-1 and TRBJ2-2 for the parts outside the CDR3, the full variable domain is KAGVTQTPRYLIKTRGQQVTLSCSPISGHRSVSWYQQTPGQGLQFLFEYFSETQRNKGNFPGRFSGRQFSNSRSEMNVSTLELGDSALYLCATHGSFLAGPSANTNTGELFFGEGSRLTVL.